The rows below give T cell receptor beta chains drawn from one sample of a study of identical twins. Via MiXCR, TCRdb re-called the 5' RACE reads, giving one row per CDR3 protein. There are hundreds of thousands of distinct CDR3 sequences in the sample; roughly 12% occur only once, and around 6.9% lies in the top ten. These data were also filed under a second study, of yellow fever vaccine responses in identical twins.

The sequenced sample was CD8+ T cells sorted from blood. These receptors came from a woman aged 18 to 35 in good health. CDR3s include the opening cysteine and the closing phenylalanine or tryptophan. A D gene is named only where the DNA matches it firmly. Some rows mark clone size as missing; the rest say once, few, many or name a class of expanded clone.

d_call,v_call,j_call,clone_size,cdr3_aa,cdr3_nt
NA,TRBV15,TRBJ2-7,NA,CATSNDGAGSHYEQYF,TGTGCCACCAGCAACGATGGGGCGGGATCACACTACGAGCAGTACTTC
NA,TRBV7-9,TRBJ2-2,few,CASTPEDGELFF,TGTGCCAGCACCCCGGAGGACGGGGAGCTGTTTTTT
NA,TRBV5-5,TRBJ2-5,many,CASSLEEQETQYF,TGTGCCAGCAGCTTGGAGGAGCAAGAGACCCAGTACTTC
TRBD2,TRBV13,TRBJ2-7,NA,CASSLGGGFDYEQYF,TGTGCCAGCAGCTTAGGGGGGGGGTTCGACTACGAGCAGTACTTC
NA,TRBV6-2/TRBV6-3,TRBJ1-4,NA,CASSYPGAELFF,TGTGCCAGCAGTTACCCCGGGGCTGAACTGTTTTTT
NA,TRBV15,TRBJ2-1,NA,CATSRDPMWGAPYNEQFF,TGTGCCACCAGCAGAGATCCAATGTGGGGGGCTCCGTACAATGAGCAGTTCTTC
NA,TRBV20-1,TRBJ2-3,many,CSASGAYTDTQYF,TGCAGTGCTAGCGGGGCTTACACAGATACGCAGTATTTT
NA,TRBV5-8,TRBJ2-7,NA,CASSLAQRDYEQYF,TGTGCCAGCAGCTTGGCGCAGAGAGACTACGAGCAGTACTTC
NA,TRBV7-9,TRBJ2-1,few,CASGKGHENNEQFF,TGTGCCAGCGGCAAGGGACACGAGAACAATGAGCAGTTCTTC
TRBD1,TRBV14,TRBJ2-3,few,CASSQGPTGVTDTQYF,TGTGCCAGCAGCCAAGGTCCGACAGGGGTAACAGATACGCAGTATTTT
TRBD2,TRBV9,TRBJ2-5,NA,CASSGNQERETGETQYF,TGTGCCAGCAGCGGAAACCAAGAGCGGGAGACAGGAGAGACCCAGTACTTC